What follows are 19 T cell receptor beta chains derived from one specimen sequenced in a study of cytomegalovirus exposure and HLA in healthy donors. A multiplex PCR was run with 60 Vbeta primers and 13 Jbeta primers. TCRdb's copy holds only in-frame clones and misses some; the assay was immunoSEQ multiplex PCR. The table includes approximately 79,000 clones, about 79% detected once. The sample consisted of PBMCs. These receptors all come from a male donor in good health and CMV-seropositive.

The rearrangement uses TRBV4-1 and TRBJ2-3; perhaps TRBD1 as D (6 bases). V was pared by 2 bases and J by 2 bases, with 14 bases between. Germline loops: CDR1 MGHRA, CDR2 YSYEKL. The CDR3 runs to 16 residues. CDR3 in DNA: TGCGCCAGCAGCCAACTCGACAGGAGATTCACAGATACGCAGTATTTT. Its protein is CASSQLDRRFTDTQYF.

The chain combines TRBV2 with TRBJ2-2, with unresolved D. V dropped 1 base and J dropped 2 bases, with 8 bases sitting between them. The V gene's germline CDR1 is SNHLY and CDR2 FYNNEI. The CDR3 has 15 residues. Written as DNA, the CDR3 is TGTGCCAGCAGTGAAGGGCACCATAACACCGGGGAGCTGTTTTTT. It yields the protein CASSEGHHNTGELFF.

The V call is TRBV9, the J call TRBJ2-7, with D possibly matching TRBD2 (6 bases). CDR1 SGDLS and CDR2 YYNGEE come from the germline V gene. The V end lost 2 bases, the J end lost 0 bases, and 12 bases lay between the germline ends. CDR3 length: 15 amino acids. This CDR3 is CASSVSGGNSYEQYF. DNA for the CDR3: TGTGCCAGCAGCGTTAGTGGAGGGAACTCCTACGAGCAGTACTTC.

The chain joins TRBV1 to TRBJ2-1; TRBD2, the D gene given by the table, was not confirmed from the DNA. TRBV1 is annotated as a pseudogene. This CDR3 comprises 16 residues. DNA for the CDR3: TGCACCAGCACGACTAGCGGGAGGAGAGGCTACAATGAGCAGTTCTTC. This gives the protein CTSTTSGRRGYNEQFF.

The J gene is TRBJ2-1, the V gene TRBV7-3; 13 nucleotides match TRBD2. The V gene end was trimmed by 5 bases and the J gene end by 7 bases; junction bases not matched to a gene: 5. The germline CDR1 and CDR2 sequences are SGHTA and FQGTGA. This CDR3 has 15 residues. The CDR3 spells CASSRTSGGGNEQFF. CDR3 coding DNA: TGTGCCAGCAGCCGGACTAGCGGGGGAGGGAATGAGCAGTTCTTC. Variable domain in full (rest from reference TRBV7-3 and TRBJ2-1): GAGVSQTPSNKVTEKGKYVELRCDPISGHTALYWYRQSLGQGPEFLIYFQGTGAADDSGLPNDRFFAVRPEGSVSTLKIQRTERGDSAVYLCASSRTSGGGNEQFFGPGTRLTVL.

The rearrangement uses TRBV29-1 and TRBJ2-2; 7 bases align to TRBD1. The CDR3 runs 13 residues. Trimming at V came to 7 bases and at J to 5 bases, leaving 7 bases not matched to a gene. Looked up from germline, CDR1 is SQVTM and CDR2 is ANQGSEA. CDR3 sequence: CSGLGTATGELFF. The CDR3 DNA follows: TGCAGCGGCCTCGGGACAGCTACCGGGGAGCTGTTTTTT.

This clone was observed a handful of times. CDR3 region: CASSLQGSYNEQFF. The CDR3 DNA reads TGTGCCAGCAGCTTGCAGGGCTCCTACAATGAGCAGTTCTTC. This sequence joins TRBV7-3 and TRBJ2-1; D might be TRBD1 (5 bases). V lost 3 bases, J lost 0 bases, and 6 bases lay in between. This CDR3 region has 14 residues. Per the germline V gene, CDR1 is SGHTA and CDR2 is FQGTGA.

The V call is TRBV19, the J call TRBJ2-7; maybe TRBD2 (5 bases). Germline CDR1 LNHDA, CDR2 SQIVND (reference sequence). Trimming removed 3 bases at V and 4 bases at J, with 13 bases between. The CDR3 consists of 14 residues. The CDR3 sequence: CASSIISGAYEQYF. DNA for the CDR3: TGTGCCAGTAGTATTATCAGCGGAGCTTACGAGCAGTACTTC.

This sequence joins TRBV5-4 and TRBJ2-2; D may be TRBD2 (6 bases). The CDR3 loop spans 16 amino acids. CDR1 and CDR2 (germline): SGHNT, YYREEE (reference sequence). V lost 0 bases and J 3 bases, leaving 12 bases between the germline ends. CDR3 sequence (DNA): TGTGCCAGCAGCTTGGTCGCGGGGTTTGACACCGGGGAGCTGTTTTTT. This encodes CASSLVAGFDTGELFF.

The gene calls are TRBV5-4 and TRBJ2-4; D might be TRBD2 (6 bases). Germline V gene lookup returns CDR1 SGHNT and CDR2 YYREEE (reference sequence). The CDR3 sequence is 14 residues long. The V and J ends lost 2 bases and 3 bases respectively, with 9 bases between them. The CDR3: CASSFGGLKNIQYF. CDR3 bases: TGTGCCAGCAGCTTTGGGGGACTCAAAAACATTCAGTACTTC.

V gene TRBV11-2 combines with J gene TRBJ2-1; the match to TRBD1 covers 7 bases. V shed 7 bases, J shed 5 bases, and the junction held 14 bases outside the gene matches. Germline assignment: CDR1 SGHAT and CDR2 FQNNGV. The CDR3 runs to 16 residues. The CDR3 protein is CASTPFTGTENNEQFF. In DNA, the CDR3 is TGTGCCAGCACCCCATTTACCGGGACAGAAAACAATGAGCAGTTCTTC.

In DNA form, the CDR3 reads TGTGCCAGCAGCCGGGACAGGGGAAAAAACATTCAGTACTTC. Translating it yields CASSRDRGKNIQYF. The rearrangement joins TRBV6-5 to TRBJ2-4, with TRBD1 identical over 10 bases. V was pared by 6 bases and J by 4 bases, with 3 bases of the junction left unmatched. CDR3 length: 14 residues. Germline lookup yields CDR1 MNHEY and CDR2 SVGAGI.

The CDR3 coding sequence is TGTGCCTGGAGTAGGGGAAGCGAGCAGTACTTC. Its protein is CAWSRGSEQYF. The chain combines TRBV30 with TRBJ2-7, with D maybe TRBD1 (5 bases). With 2 bases removed from V and 6 bases from J, the gap between germline ends came to 8 bases. The CDR3 loop spans 11 amino acids. Germline-derived CDR1 and CDR2 are GTSNPN and SVGIG (reference sequence).

The V gene is TRBV9, the J gene TRBJ2-7, with 11 bases identical to TRBD2. The CDR3 is 15 residues long. With V trimmed by 5 bases and J by 0 bases, 4 bases remained unmatched. Germline CDR1 is SGDLS and CDR2 is YYNGEE. The CDR3 DNA reads as TGTGCCAGCAGTCCCGGGACTAGCGGCTCCTACGAGCAGTACTTC. This encodes CASSPGTSGSYEQYF.

CDR3 protein: CASSLVWRGSPEGSGNTIYF. The CDR3 DNA is TGTGCCAGCAGCTTAGTCTGGCGGGGGTCGCCGGAGGGCTCTGGAAACACCATATATTTT. The genes are TRBV7-6 and TRBJ1-3, with D perhaps TRBD1 (5 bases). Trimming left V 1 base short and J 0 bases short, with 22 bases between. Germline V gives CDR1 SGHVS, CDR2 FNYEAQ. The CDR3 totals 20 residues.

This clone was detected only once. The chain carries TRBV9 and TRBJ1-2; 8 bases map to TRBD1. Trimming took 4 bases from V and 4 from J; bases not matched to a gene: 6. This CDR3 is 14 amino acids long. Looked up from germline, CDR1 is SGDLS and CDR2 is YYNGEE. CDR3 in amino acids: CASSNQGASYGYTF. Here the CDR3 DNA reads TGTGCCAGCAGCAACCAGGGGGCGTCCTATGGCTACACCTTC.

The CDR3 here is CASSLLTGELFF. CDR3 in DNA: TGCGCCAGCAGCCTCCTCACCGGGGAGCTGTTTTTT. The chain recombines TRBV4-1 with TRBJ2-2, with D uncertain. V lost 4 bases and J 4 bases, leaving 4 bases between the germline ends. The CDR3 length is 12 residues. Germline lookup yields CDR1 MGHRA and CDR2 YSYEKL.

The J gene is TRBJ1-2, the V gene TRBV29-1; 9 positions agree with TRBD1. Trimming took 4 bases from V and 0 from J; bases not matched to a gene: 6. In germline, CDR1 is SQVTM, CDR2 ANQGSEA. The CDR3 has 15 amino acids. The CDR3 spells CSVGGTGRSNYGYTF. The CDR3 bases are TGCAGCGTTGGAGGGACAGGGAGATCTAACTATGGCTACACCTTC.

The chain joins TRBV10-3 to TRBJ2-3, with 7 bases fitting TRBD2. V lost 4 bases and J lost 4; bases outside the gene matches: 5. There are 14 residues in the CDR3. CDR1 is ENHRY and CDR2 is SYGVKD in the germline V gene. The chain's CDR3 is CAISVGGSADTQYF. Written as DNA, the CDR3 is TGTGCCATCAGTGTGGGCGGGAGCGCAGATACGCAGTATTTT.